This T cell receptor (beta chain) is from a study of identical twins. V shed 3 bases and J 2 bases; nucleotides not matched to a gene: 8. Per the germline V gene, CDR1 is ENHRY and CDR2 is SYGVKD. This CDR3 comprises 16 residues. This clonotype has a count of ten or more. TCRdb independently ran MiXCR on the 5' RACE reads; one entry per CDR3 protein. The table has 600,000 to 800,000 distinct CDR3 sequences, around 20% seen once. The same data also contributed to another study, on T cells expressing NK-cell markers. That publication notes: These clonotypes, the leaders elsewhere, also led the CD3+CD56-NKG2C+ fraction in four donors.

Sequenced material: PBMCs. The source of this sequence is a woman aged 18-29 years in good health. V gene TRBV10-3 combines with J gene TRBJ2-5; 8 nucleotides agree with TRBD2. CDR3 residues: CAISEYQRLAQETQYF. DNA of the CDR3: TGTGCCATCAGTGAATACCAAAGACTAGCGCAAGAGACCCAGTACTTC.